The 10 T cell receptor beta chains below come from one sample, sequenced in a study of molecular identifiers for immune sequencing clone quantification. Via MiXCR, TCRdb re-called the PCR reads, giving one row per CDR3 protein. The sample records approximately 630,000 distinct CDR3 sequences, approximately 24% being singletons. The sample taken for sequencing was naive CD8+ T cells from blood, with Jurkat cell RNA spiked in. Subset reported: FACS-sorted CD8+CD4-CCR7+CD45RA+ naive T cells. These receptors came from a human donor in good health. Some libraries in this study had Jurkat cell RNA spiked in.

In its sample, this clonotype was seen a few times. The genes are TRBV20-1 and TRBJ1-1, with a possible D match to TRBD1 (6 bases). CDR1 and CDR2 from the germline V gene are DFQATT and SNEGSKA (reference sequence). The ends were cut back, 2 bases at V and 0 bases at J, with 10 bases in the middle. The CDR3 covers 14 residues. The chain's CDR3 is CSARQGRLNTEAFF. As DNA, the CDR3 is TGCAGTGCTAGACAGGGGCGTTTGAACACTGAAGCTTTCTTT.

This clonotype came up a few times. The rearrangement links TRBV12-3 or TRBV12-4 to TRBJ2-5, with D possibly matching TRBD1 (6 bases). Trimming left V 7 bases short and J 3 bases short, with 12 bases between. CDR3 length equals 13 residues. The DNA of the CDR3 is TGTGCCAGCAAGGGGCAGGGGAAAGAGACCCAGTACTTC. It yields the protein CASKGQGKETQYF.

This clonotype was counted at least ten times. The J gene is TRBJ2-2, the V gene TRBV7-2; 8 bases are shared with TRBD2. V lost 5 bases and J lost 7; bases outside the gene matches: 6. The germline CDR1 and CDR2 sequences are SGHTA and FQGNSA. This CDR3 contains 14 residues. The CDR3 sequence: CASSPGLAGGELFF. DNA of the CDR3: TGTGCCAGCAGCCCCGGACTAGCCGGCGGGGAGCTGTTTTTT.

For this clonotype: This clone may be a read error of a much larger clone one base away. This chain joins TRBV10-3 and TRBJ2-7, with 12 nucleotides matching TRBD1. This CDR3 comprises 15 residues. Germline lookup yields CDR1 ENHRY and CDR2 SYGVKD. The CDR3 protein is CTISEPGQGANEQYF. The CDR3 DNA reads TGTACCATCAGTGAGCCGGGACAGGGGGCGAACGAGCAGTACTTC.

On this clonotype: Its ends do not fully match the called genes, so a read error is possible. This rearrangement joins TRBV28 to TRBJ2-3, with D maybe TRBD1 (5 bases). This CDR3 is built from 16 residues. CDR1 is MDHEN and CDR2 is SYDVKM in the germline V gene. CDR3 in amino acids: CAGSTFRDLSTDTQYF. For the CDR3, the DNA is TGTGCCGGCAGTACCTTCAGGGATTTGAGCACAGATACACAGTATTTT.

This clonotype was picked up a small number of times. This rearrangement joins TRBV5-4 to TRBJ1-2; tentative D call: TRBD1 (5 bases). Trimming left V 0 bases short and J 4 bases short, with 7 bases between. The length of the CDR3 is 13 residues. Germline V lookup: CDR1 SGHNT, CDR2 YYREEE (reference sequence). CDR3: CASSLEGAYGYTF. The CDR3 nucleotides are TGTGCCAGCAGCTTGGAAGGGGCCTATGGCTACACCTTC.

This rearrangement joins TRBV4-1 to TRBJ2-7; D possibly corresponds to TRBD2 (5 bases). The length of the CDR3 is 14 residues. Trimming stripped 3 bases from V and 1 base from J, with 10 bases between. The germline CDR1 and CDR2 sequences are MGHRA and YSYEKL. CDR3: CASSHRTGSYEQYF. In nucleotides, the CDR3 is TGCGCCAGCAGCCATAGGACGGGGTCCTACGAGCAGTACTTC.

This clonotype has more than one count but fewer than ten. The V and J genes are TRBV19 and TRBJ2-5, with 14 bases matching TRBD2. Losses at the gene ends were 5 bases for V and 3 bases for J; bases not matched to a gene: 5. Germline V gene data show CDR1 as LNHDA and CDR2 as SQIVND (reference sequence). The CDR3 has 16 amino acids. The CDR3 DNA reads TGTGCCAGTAGTGTCTCGGGACTAGCGGGAGAAGAGACCCAGTACTTC. Protein product: CASSVSGLAGEETQYF.

Points on this clonotype: A much larger clone differs from this one at a single base, so this may be a read error. The genes are TRBV15 and TRBJ1-5, with 7 bases that match TRBD1. The CDR3 spans 15 residues. CDR1 is LNHNV and CDR2 is YYDKDF in the germline V gene (reference sequence). The CDR3 DNA is TGTGCCACCGGCAGAGGAATCGGGACAGATCAGCCCCAGCATTTT. Translation: CATGRGIGTDQPQHF. The complete variable domain, with remaining parts taken from reference TRBV15 and TRBJ1-5, reads DAMVIQNPRYQVTQFGKPVTLSCSQTLNHNVMYWYQQKSSQAPKLLFHYYDKDFNNEADTPDNFQSRRPNTSFCFLDIRSPGLGDTAMYLCATGRGIGTDQPQHFGDGTRLSIL.

This clonotype showed up many times. The rearrangement links TRBV3-1 to TRBJ1-1; possible D gene TRBD1, 6 bases. This CDR3 comprises 17 residues. With 1 base removed from V and 4 bases from J, the gap between germline ends came to 19 bases. The germline V gene encodes CDR1 LGHDT and CDR2 YNNKEL (reference sequence). This CDR3 is CASSQVSMTKGGTEAFF. Here the CDR3 DNA reads TGTGCCAGCAGCCAAGTGAGTATGACAAAAGGGGGCACTGAAGCTTTCTTT.